Listed here are 25 T cell receptor beta chains from one sample, sequenced in a study of cytomegalovirus exposure and HLA in healthy donors. PCR employed 60 Vbeta and 13 Jbeta primers. Produced via immunoSEQ multiplex PCR; TCRdb's table is partial and in-frame only. The data show approximately 140,000 clones, about four fifths seen once. The sample comprised PBMCs. These receptors all come from a woman in her 40s in good health and CMV-seronegative.

This clone has only a few counts. V is TRBV4-3 and J is TRBJ1-1; TRBD1 is a possible D gene (6 bases). From germline, CDR1 is LGHNA and CDR2 YSLEER. The V end was cut by 4 bases, the J end by 1 base, with 10 bases between. The CDR3 has 14 residues. CDR3 DNA: TGCGCCAGCAGCCGCCAGGGGAGGAACACTGAAGCTTTCTTT. This translates into CASSRQGRNTEAFF.

The chain combines TRBV28 with TRBJ2-1; TRBD2 agrees at 7 bases. The CDR3 totals 14 residues. In germline, CDR1 is MDHEN, CDR2 SYDVKM. The V gene end was trimmed by 6 bases and the J gene end by 7 bases; junction bases not matched to a gene: 9. As DNA, the CDR3 is TGTGCCAGCAGACAAGGCGGGAGATCAAATGAGCAGTTCTTC. This codes for CASRQGGRSNEQFF.

The chain uses TRBV27 and TRBJ1-2, with 8 bases identical to TRBD1. V gave up 5 bases and J gave up 10 bases; unmatched junction bases: 6. This CDR3 spans 12 amino acids. Germline V gene lookup returns CDR1 MNHEY and CDR2 SMNVEV (reference sequence). The CDR3 loop is CASSTRQGIYTF. The CDR3 coding sequence is TGTGCCAGCAGTACTCGACAGGGGATCTACACCTTC.

V is TRBV5-4 and J is TRBJ1-1, with 10 bases fitting TRBD1. The V gene end was trimmed by 4 bases and the J gene end by 4 bases; junction bases not matched to a gene: 4. Germline V gives CDR1 SGHNT, CDR2 YYREEE (reference sequence). This CDR3 comprises 14 residues. Here the CDR3 reads CASSPRTGGTEAFF. The DNA for the CDR3 is TGTGCCAGCAGCCCTCGGACAGGGGGCACTGAAGCTTTCTTT.

This clone was counted only a few times. DNA for the CDR3: TGTGCCAGCAGTACCGGACAGGGACCAACTAATGAAAAACTGTTTTTT. It encodes CASSTGQGPTNEKLFF. V gene TRBV5-4 combines with J gene TRBJ1-4; 8 positions agree with TRBD1. Germline V lookup: CDR1 SGHNT, CDR2 YYREEE (reference sequence). Unmatched junction bases numbered 6, after V lost 5 bases and J lost 0 bases. The CDR3 is 16 residues long.

This chain connects TRBV27 to TRBJ2-5; perhaps TRBD1 as D (6 bases). Between the trimmed V and J ends, which lost 4 bases and 4 bases, there was a span of 13 bases. The CDR3 length is 14 residues. CDR1 is MNHEY and CDR2 is SMNVEV in the germline V gene (reference sequence). CDR3: CASSSTGFRETQYF. CDR3 sequence (DNA): TGTGCCAGCAGTTCAACAGGGTTTCGAGAGACCCAGTACTTC.

The chain joins TRBV7-2 to TRBJ2-2; 8 bases fit TRBD2. The CDR3 consists of 17 residues. In germline, CDR1 is SGHTA, CDR2 FQGNSA. V was pared by 5 bases and J by 3 bases, with 11 bases of the junction left unmatched. In nucleotides, the CDR3 is TGTGCCAGCAGCCTCCAGGCTAGCGGGCCGTACACCGGGGAGCTGTTTTTT. This gives the protein CASSLQASGPYTGELFF.

The rearrangement uses TRBV19 and TRBJ1-3, with 8 nucleotides matching TRBD1. CDR1 is LNHDA, CDR2 SQIVND, per germline (reference sequence). The J segment lost 0 bases and the V segment lost 3 bases, leaving 10 bases of the junction unmatched. CDR3 length: 18 residues. The CDR3 here is CASSMPPGQVISGNTIYF. DNA of the CDR3: TGTGCCAGTAGTATGCCACCGGGACAGGTTATCTCTGGAAACACCATATATTTT.

The DNA of the CDR3 is TGTGCCATCAGTGAAGATCGGGCGGGGTTCGTGCAGTACTTC. This translates into CAISEDRAGFVQYF. The chain recombines TRBV10-3 with TRBJ2-7; maybe TRBD2 (6 bases). V lost 3 bases to trimming and J lost 9 bases, with 18 bases between them. Per the germline V gene, CDR1 is ENHRY and CDR2 is SYGVKD. CDR3 length equals 14 residues.

Notes on this clone: Relative to the germline gene, one junction end is altered; a read error may explain this. This chain connects TRBV19 to TRBJ1-2; TRBD1 matches at 7 bases. Germline-derived CDR1 and CDR2 are LNHDA and SQIVND (reference sequence). CDR3 length: 13 residues. Here the CDR3 reads CASSLQGKDGYPF. In DNA form, the CDR3 reads TGTGCCAGTAGCCTACAGGGGAAAGATGGCTACCCCTTC.

The V gene is TRBV7-6, the J gene TRBJ2-1, with D possibly being TRBD2 (5 bases). The V gene lost 5 bases and the J gene lost 2 bases, with 13 bases spanning the gap. From germline, CDR1 is SGHVS and CDR2 FNYEAQ. CDR3 length: 15 amino acids. The CDR3 region has the DNA TGTGCCAGCAGCCCCCTCCCCGGGGCCTACAATGAGCAGTTCTTC. Its translation is CASSPLPGAYNEQFF.

The DNA of the CDR3 is TGTGCCAGTAGTGCCGGGACAGATTACACTGAAGCTTTCTTT. As protein: CASSAGTDYTEAFF. This chain connects TRBV19 to TRBJ1-1; 7 bases match TRBD1. The V segment lost 5 bases and the J segment 3 bases; nucleotides outside the gene matches: 6. The CDR3 has 14 amino acids. Per the germline V gene, CDR1 is LNHDA and CDR2 is SQIVND (reference sequence). The full variable domain, completed using reference TRBV19 and TRBJ1-1, is DGGITQSPKYLFRKEGQNVTLSCEQNLNHDAMYWYRQDPGQGLRLIYYSQIVNDFQKGDIAEGYSVSREKKESFPLTVTSAQKNPTAFYLCASSAGTDYTEAFFGQGTRLTVV.

The J gene is TRBJ2-1, the V gene TRBV27; 11 bases line up with TRBD2. Per germline, CDR1 MNHEY and CDR2 SMNVEV (reference sequence). The CDR3 loop spans 16 amino acids. J gave up 8 bases and V 6 bases, and 12 bases lay outside the gene matches. The CDR3 sequence is CASRGLTSGRRHEQFF. The CDR3 DNA reads as TGTGCCAGCAGGGGCCTTACTAGCGGGAGACGGCATGAGCAGTTCTTC.

This rearrangement joins TRBV7-2 to TRBJ2-7; a weak D match, TRBD2 (6 bases). Germline CDR1 SGHTA, CDR2 FQGNSA. V was trimmed by 8 bases and J by 5 bases, leaving 19 bases between them. The CDR3 is 14 residues long. The CDR3 spells CASSWGRGTDEQYF. The CDR3 nucleotides are TGTGCCAGCTCCTGGGGAAGAGGGACTGACGAGCAGTACTTC. The whole variable domain, filled in from reference TRBV7-2 and TRBJ2-7, reads GAGVSQSPSNKVTEKGKDVELRCDPISGHTALYWYRQSLGQGLEFLIYFQGNSAPDKSGLPSDRFSAERTGGSVSTLTIQRTQQEDSAVYLCASSWGRGTDEQYFGPGTRLTVT.

J is TRBJ1-2 and V is TRBV6-1; D possibly corresponds to TRBD1 (6 bases). CDR3 size: 14 residues. Looked up from germline, CDR1 is MNHNS and CDR2 is SASEGT. The V end was cut by 6 bases, the J end by 2 bases, with 13 bases between. The CDR3 DNA reads TGTGCCAGCAGCCCCTTTACAGGGAACTATGGCTACACCTTC. Protein: CASSPFTGNYGYTF.

The chain couples TRBV19 to TRBJ2-7; TRBD1 aligns across 7 bases. Losses at the gene ends were 8 bases for V and 5 bases for J; bases not matched to a gene: 9. The CDR3 extends over 13 amino acids. Germline V gene lookup returns CDR1 LNHDA and CDR2 SQIVND (reference sequence). The CDR3 loop reads CASSTGMVDEQYF. The CDR3 region has the DNA TGTGCCAGTTCGACAGGGATGGTGGACGAGCAGTACTTC.

The chain carries TRBV6-4 and TRBJ2-7; a weak D match, TRBD1 (5 bases). The CDR3 covers 16 residues. The germline V gene encodes CDR1 MRHNA and CDR2 SNTAGT. V was trimmed by 7 bases and J by 5 bases, leaving 24 bases between them. CDR3 sequence reads: CASNRNPVGKGHEQYF. DNA for the CDR3: TGTGCCAGCAATCGAAACCCTGTGGGGAAGGGGCACGAGCAGTACTTC.

CDR3 sequence reads: CASSQERTGGRDTQYF. The CDR3 DNA sequence: TGTGCCAGCAGCCAAGAAAGGACAGGGGGCAGGGATACGCAGTATTTT. V usage is TRBV4-2 and J usage is TRBJ2-3, with 11 bases identical to TRBD1. The CDR3 is 16 residues long. Germline assignment: CDR1 LGHNA and CDR2 YNFKEQ. Trimming removed 0 bases from V and 6 bases from J; junction bases left unmatched: 5.

The chain uses TRBV2 and TRBJ1-2; tentatively, D is TRBD1 (5 bases). V gave up 4 bases and J gave up 5 bases, with 11 bases separating them. Germline CDR1 SNHLY, CDR2 FYNNEI. CDR3 size: 13 residues. The CDR3 nucleotides are TGTGCCAGCAGTGGACAAGACAGTTATGGCTACACCTTC. Encoded protein: CASSGQDSYGYTF.

The V and J genes are TRBV7-9 and TRBJ2-1; D might be TRBD1 (5 bases). The CDR3 has 15 amino acids. Germline V lookup: CDR1 SEHNR, CDR2 FQNEAQ (reference sequence). Trimming shortened V by 1 base and J by 3 bases, and 10 bases separated the two germline ends. The CDR3 DNA is TGTGCCAGCAGCTTAGTTTCAGGGCTCTACAATGAGCAGTTCTTC. Translating it yields CASSLVSGLYNEQFF.

The genes are TRBV6-5 and TRBJ1-1; possibly TRBD1 for D (5 bases). Germline CDR1 reads MNHEY; CDR2 reads SVGAGI. The V end was cut by 6 bases, the J end by 3 bases, with 11 bases between. The CDR3 consists of 13 residues. The CDR3 loop reads CASRGTSDTEAFF. The CDR3 DNA reads as TGTGCCAGCAGAGGGACTTCTGACACTGAAGCTTTCTTT.

This clone was counted once. The chain employs TRBV29-1 and TRBJ1-1; D possibly corresponds to TRBD1 (6 bases). The germline V gene has CDR1 SQVTM and CDR2 ANQGSEA. The CDR3 is 12 residues long. The CDR3 spells CKSQGLRNEAFF. In nucleotides, the CDR3 is TGCAAGAGCCAGGGGCTTAGGAATGAAGCTTTCTTT. Complete variable domain (other parts from reference TRBV29-1 and TRBJ1-1): SAVISQKPSRDICQRGTSLTIQCQVDSQVTMMFWYRQQPGQSLTLIATANQGSEATYESGFVIDKFPISRPNLTFSTLTVSNMSPEDSSIYLCKSQGLRNEAFFGQGTRLTVV.

The V call is TRBV9, the J call TRBJ2-1, with 9 bases that match TRBD2. The J segment lost 0 bases and the V segment lost 0 bases, leaving 16 bases of the junction unmatched. The CDR3 is made up of 21 amino acids. In germline, CDR1 is SGDLS, CDR2 YYNGEE. This CDR3 reads CASSVATRSGSFPSSYNEQFF. CDR3 coding DNA: TGTGCCAGCAGCGTAGCTACCCGTAGCGGGAGCTTTCCGAGCTCCTACAATGAGCAGTTCTTC.

This chain joins TRBV2 and TRBJ2-7; 7 bases fit TRBD2. There are 13 residues in the CDR3. Trimming removed 8 bases from V and 2 bases from J; junction bases left unmatched: 6. Germline V gene lookup returns CDR1 SNHLY and CDR2 FYNNEI. CDR3 sequence (DNA): TGTGCCAGCGGGCGGGGGAGCACCTACGAGCAGTACTTC. Protein: CASGRGSTYEQYF.

The rearrangement joins TRBV27 to TRBJ2-5; 9 bases align to TRBD1. The trim removed 3 bases at V and 2 bases at J, leaving 7 bases unmatched. Germline lookup yields CDR1 MNHEY and CDR2 SMNVEV (reference sequence). This CDR3 is 16 amino acids long. The CDR3 loop is CASSFGTGSPQETQYF. The DNA of the CDR3 is TGTGCCAGCAGTTTCGGGACAGGGTCCCCTCAAGAGACCCAGTACTTC.